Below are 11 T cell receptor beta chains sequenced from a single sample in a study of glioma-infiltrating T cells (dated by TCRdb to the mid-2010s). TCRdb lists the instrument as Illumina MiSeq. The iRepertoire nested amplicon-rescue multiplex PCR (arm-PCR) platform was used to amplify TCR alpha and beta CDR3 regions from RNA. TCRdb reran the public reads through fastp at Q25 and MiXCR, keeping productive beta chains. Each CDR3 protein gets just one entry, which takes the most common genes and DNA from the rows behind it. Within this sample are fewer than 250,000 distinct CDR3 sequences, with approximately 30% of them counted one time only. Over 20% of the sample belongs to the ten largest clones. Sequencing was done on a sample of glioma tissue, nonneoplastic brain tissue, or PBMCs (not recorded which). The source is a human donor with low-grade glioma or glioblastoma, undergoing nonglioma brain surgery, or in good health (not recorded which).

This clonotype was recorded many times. CDR3 in DNA: TGTGCCAGCAGCTTAGCGGAGGAGAACAGAGAAAAGCAAGAGACCCAGTACTTC. It is translated as CASSLAEENREKQETQYF. The gene calls are TRBV7-7 and TRBJ2-5; TRBD2 might be the D (5 bases). Germline V gene sequence: CDR1 SSHAT, CDR2 FNYEAQ (reference sequence). The V and J ends lost 0 bases and 2 bases respectively, with 19 bases between them. CDR3 size: 18 residues.

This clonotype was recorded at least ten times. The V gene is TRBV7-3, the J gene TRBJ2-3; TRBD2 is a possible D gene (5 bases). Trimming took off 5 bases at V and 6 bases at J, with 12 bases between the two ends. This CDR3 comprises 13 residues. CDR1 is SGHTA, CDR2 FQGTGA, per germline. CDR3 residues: CASSPGSSDTQYF. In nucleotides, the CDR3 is TGTGCCAGCAGCCCCGGGTCTAGCGATACGCAGTATTTT.

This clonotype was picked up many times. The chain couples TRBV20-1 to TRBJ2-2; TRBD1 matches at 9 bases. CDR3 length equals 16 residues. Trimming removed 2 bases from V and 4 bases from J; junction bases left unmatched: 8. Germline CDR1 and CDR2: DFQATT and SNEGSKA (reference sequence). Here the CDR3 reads CSARQGTGTATGELFF. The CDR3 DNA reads TGCAGTGCTAGACAAGGGACAGGGACGGCCACCGGGGAGCTGTTTTTT.

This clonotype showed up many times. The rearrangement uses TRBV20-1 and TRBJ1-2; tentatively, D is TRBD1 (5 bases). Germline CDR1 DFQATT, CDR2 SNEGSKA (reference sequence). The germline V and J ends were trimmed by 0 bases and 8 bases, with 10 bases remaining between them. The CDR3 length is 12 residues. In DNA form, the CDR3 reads TGCAGTGCTAGAGATAAAAGGGACGGCTACACCTTC. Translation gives CSARDKRDGYTF.

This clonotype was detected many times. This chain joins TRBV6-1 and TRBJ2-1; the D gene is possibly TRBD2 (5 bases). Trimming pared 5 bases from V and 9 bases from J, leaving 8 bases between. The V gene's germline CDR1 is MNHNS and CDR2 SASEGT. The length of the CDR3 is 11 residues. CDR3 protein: CASSFGGEQFF. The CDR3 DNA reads TGTGCCAGCAGTTTCGGAGGTGAGCAGTTCTTC.

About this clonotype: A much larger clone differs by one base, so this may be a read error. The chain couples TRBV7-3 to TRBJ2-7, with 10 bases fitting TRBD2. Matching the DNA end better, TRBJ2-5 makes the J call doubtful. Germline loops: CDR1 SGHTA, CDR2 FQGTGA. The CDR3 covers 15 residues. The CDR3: CASSQGLAVHETQYF. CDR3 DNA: TGTGCCAGCAGCCAAGGACTAGCGGTGCATGAGACCCAGTACTTC.

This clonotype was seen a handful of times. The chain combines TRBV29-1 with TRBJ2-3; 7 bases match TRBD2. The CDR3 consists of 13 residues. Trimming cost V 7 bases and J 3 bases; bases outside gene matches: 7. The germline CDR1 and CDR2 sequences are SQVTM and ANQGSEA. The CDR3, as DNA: TGCAGCGGTGGGACGGGAGGAACAGATACGCAGTATTTT. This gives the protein CSGGTGGTDTQYF.

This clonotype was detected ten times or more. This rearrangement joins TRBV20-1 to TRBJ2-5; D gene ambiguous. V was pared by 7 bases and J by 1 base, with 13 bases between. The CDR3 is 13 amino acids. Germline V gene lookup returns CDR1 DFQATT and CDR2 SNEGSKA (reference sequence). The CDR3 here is CSVLTQRQETQYF. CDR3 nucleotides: TGCAGTGTCCTAACACAGCGCCAAGAGACCCAGTACTTC.

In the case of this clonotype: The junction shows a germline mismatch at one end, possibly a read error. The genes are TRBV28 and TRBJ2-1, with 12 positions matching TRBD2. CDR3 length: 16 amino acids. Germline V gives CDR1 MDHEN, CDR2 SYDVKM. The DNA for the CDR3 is TGTGCCAGCACTTCACTAGCGGGAGGACCCTACAATGAGCAGCTCTTC. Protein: CASTSLAGGPYNEQLF.

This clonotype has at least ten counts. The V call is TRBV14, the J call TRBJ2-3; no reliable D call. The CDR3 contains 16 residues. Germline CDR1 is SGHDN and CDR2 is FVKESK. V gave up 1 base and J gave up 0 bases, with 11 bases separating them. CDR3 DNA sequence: TGTGCCAGCAGCCAAGTCATCGGTGGGAGCACAGATACGCAGTATTTT. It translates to CASSQVIGGSTDTQYF.

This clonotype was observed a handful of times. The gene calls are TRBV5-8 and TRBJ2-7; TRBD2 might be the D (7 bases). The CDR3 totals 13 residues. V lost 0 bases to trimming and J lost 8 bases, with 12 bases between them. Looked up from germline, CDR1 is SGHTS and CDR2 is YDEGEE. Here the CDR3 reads CASSLGGGLKQYF. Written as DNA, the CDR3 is TGTGCCAGCAGCTTGGGGGGGGGCCTCAAGCAGTACTTC.